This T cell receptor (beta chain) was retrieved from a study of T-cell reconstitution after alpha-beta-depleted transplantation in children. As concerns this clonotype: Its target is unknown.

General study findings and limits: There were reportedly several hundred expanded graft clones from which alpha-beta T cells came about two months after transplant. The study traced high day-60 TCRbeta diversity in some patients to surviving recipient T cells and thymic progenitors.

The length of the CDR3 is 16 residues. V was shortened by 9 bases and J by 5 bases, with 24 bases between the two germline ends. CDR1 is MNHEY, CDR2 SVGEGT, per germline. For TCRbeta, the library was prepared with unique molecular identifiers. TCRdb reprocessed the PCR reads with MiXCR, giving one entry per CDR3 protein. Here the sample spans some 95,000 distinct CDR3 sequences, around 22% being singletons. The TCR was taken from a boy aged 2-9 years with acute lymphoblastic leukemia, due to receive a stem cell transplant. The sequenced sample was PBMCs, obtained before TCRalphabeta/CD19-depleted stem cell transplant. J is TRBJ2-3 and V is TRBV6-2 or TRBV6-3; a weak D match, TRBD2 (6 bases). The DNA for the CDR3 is TGTGCCAGAGGGTTTACGGAGGGGCCGAGTATAGATACGCAGTATTTT. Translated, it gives CARGFTEGPSIDTQYF.